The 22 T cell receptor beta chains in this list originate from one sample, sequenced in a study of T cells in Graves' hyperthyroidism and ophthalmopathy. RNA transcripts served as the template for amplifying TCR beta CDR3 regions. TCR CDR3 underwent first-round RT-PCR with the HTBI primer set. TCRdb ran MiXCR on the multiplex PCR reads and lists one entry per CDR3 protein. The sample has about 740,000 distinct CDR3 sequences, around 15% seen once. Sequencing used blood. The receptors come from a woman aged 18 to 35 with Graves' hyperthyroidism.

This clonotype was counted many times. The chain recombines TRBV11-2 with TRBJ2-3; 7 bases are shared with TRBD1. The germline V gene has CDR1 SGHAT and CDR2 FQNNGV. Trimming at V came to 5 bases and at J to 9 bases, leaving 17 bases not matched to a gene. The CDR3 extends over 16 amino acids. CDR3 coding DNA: TGTGCCAGCAGCCCCTCGACAGGGAACCTCCCCACGACGCAGTATTTT. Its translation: CASSPSTGNLPTTQYF.

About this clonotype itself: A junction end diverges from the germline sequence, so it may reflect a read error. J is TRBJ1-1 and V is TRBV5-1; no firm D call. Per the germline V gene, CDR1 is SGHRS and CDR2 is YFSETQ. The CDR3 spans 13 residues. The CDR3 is CASSFGVNTEVFF. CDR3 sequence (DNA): TGCGCCAGCAGCTTCGGCGTTAACACTGAAGTTTTCTTT.

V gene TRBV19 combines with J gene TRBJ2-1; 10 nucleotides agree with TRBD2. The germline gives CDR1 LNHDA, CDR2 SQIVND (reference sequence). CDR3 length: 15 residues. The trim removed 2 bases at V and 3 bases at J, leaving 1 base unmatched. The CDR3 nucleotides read TGTGCCAGTAGTATAAGCGGGAGGGTCTACAATGAGCAGTTCTTC. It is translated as CASSISGRVYNEQFF.

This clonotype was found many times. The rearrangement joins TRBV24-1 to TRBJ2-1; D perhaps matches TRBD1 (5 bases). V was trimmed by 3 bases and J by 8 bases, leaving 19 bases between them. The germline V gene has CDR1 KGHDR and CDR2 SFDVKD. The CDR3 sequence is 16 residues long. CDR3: CATSDAPPGARDEQFF. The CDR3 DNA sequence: TGTGCCACCAGTGATGCCCCTCCTGGGGCGCGCGATGAGCAGTTCTTC.

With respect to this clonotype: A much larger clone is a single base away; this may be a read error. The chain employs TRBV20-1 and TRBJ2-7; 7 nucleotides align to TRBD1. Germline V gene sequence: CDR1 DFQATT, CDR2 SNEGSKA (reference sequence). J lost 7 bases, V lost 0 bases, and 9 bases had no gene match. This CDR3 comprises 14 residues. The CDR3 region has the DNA TGCAGTGCTAGAGACCCGGACAGGCTCGGTGAGCAGTACTTC. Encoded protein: CSARDPDRLGEQYF.

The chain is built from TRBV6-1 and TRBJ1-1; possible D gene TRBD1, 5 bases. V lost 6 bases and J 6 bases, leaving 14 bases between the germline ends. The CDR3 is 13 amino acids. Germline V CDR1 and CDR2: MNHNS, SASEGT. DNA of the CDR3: TGTGCCAGCAGGGGGCGGGCGCAGGCTGAAGCTTTCTTT. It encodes CASRGRAQAEAFF.

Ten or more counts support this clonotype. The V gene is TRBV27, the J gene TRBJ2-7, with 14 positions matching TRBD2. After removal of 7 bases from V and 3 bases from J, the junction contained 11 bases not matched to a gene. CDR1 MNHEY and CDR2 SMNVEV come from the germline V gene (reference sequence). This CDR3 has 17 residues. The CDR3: CASTYRGTSGSNYEQYF. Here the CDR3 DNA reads TGTGCCAGCACCTACCGAGGGACTAGCGGGAGTAACTACGAGCAGTACTTC.

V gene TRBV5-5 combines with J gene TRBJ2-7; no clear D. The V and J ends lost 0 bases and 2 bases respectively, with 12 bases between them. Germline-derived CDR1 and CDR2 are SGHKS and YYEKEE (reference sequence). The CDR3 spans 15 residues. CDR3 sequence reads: CASSLEPGITYEQYF. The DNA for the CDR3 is TGTGCCAGCAGCTTGGAACCAGGTATTACCTACGAGCAGTACTTC.

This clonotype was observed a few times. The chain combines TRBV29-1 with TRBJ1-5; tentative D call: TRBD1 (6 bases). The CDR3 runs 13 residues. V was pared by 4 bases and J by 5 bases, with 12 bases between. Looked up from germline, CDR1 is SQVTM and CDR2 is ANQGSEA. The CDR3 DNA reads TGCAGCGTTGCCGGGGGCCTCGATCAGCCCCAGCATTTT. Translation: CSVAGGLDQPQHF.

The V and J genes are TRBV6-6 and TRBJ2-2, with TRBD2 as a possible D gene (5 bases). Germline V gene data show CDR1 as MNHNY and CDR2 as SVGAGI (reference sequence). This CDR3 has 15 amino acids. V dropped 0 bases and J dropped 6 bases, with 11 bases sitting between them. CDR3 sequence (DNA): TGTGCCAGCAGTTACTCGCCTAGCTCCGCCGGGGAGCTGTTTTTT. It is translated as CASSYSPSSAGELFF.

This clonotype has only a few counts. The CDR3 coding sequence is TGTGCCAGCAGCTCCTCAGGGGGAGAGTCCTACAATGAGCAGTTCTTC. Translation: CASSSSGGESYNEQFF. The rearrangement links TRBV7-9 to TRBJ2-1; 7 bases fit TRBD1. Germline lookup yields CDR1 SEHNR and CDR2 FQNEAQ (reference sequence). The ends lost 4 bases at V and 1 base at J; junction bases unmatched: 7. This CDR3 is built from 16 residues.

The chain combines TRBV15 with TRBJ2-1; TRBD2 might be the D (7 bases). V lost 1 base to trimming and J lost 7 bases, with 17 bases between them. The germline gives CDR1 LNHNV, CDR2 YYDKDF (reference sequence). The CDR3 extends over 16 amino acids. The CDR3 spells CATSRVGGREQNEQFF. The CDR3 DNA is TGTGCCACCAGCAGAGTGGGGGGGCGGGAGCAAAATGAGCAGTTCTTC.

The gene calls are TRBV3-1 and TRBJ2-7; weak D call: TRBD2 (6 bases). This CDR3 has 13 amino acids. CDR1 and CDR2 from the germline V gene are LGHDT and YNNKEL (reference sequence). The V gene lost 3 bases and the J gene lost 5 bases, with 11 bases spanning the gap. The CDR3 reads CASSHPGVHEQYF. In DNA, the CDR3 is TGTGCCAGCAGCCACCCGGGGGTCCACGAGCAGTACTTC.

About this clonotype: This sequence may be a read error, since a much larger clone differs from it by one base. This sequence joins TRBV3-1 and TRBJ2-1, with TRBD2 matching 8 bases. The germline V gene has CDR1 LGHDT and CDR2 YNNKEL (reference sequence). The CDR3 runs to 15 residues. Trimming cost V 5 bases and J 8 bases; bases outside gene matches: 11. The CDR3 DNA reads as TGTGCCAGCAGCTCCGGGACTAGTCCATACGATGAGCAGTTCTTC. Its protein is CASSSGTSPYDEQFF.

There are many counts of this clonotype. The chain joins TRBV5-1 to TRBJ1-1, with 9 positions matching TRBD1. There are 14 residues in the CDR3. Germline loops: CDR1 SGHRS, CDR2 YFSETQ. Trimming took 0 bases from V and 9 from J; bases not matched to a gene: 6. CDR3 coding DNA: TGCGCCAGCAGCTTGGTGGGACAGGGTTCTAAAGCTTTCTTT. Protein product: CASSLVGQGSKAFF.

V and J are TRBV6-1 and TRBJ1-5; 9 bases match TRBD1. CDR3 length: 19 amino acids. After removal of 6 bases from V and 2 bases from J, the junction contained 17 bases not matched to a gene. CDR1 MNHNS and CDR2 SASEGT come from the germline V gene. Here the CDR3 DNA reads TGTGCCAGCAGGCGGACCCCGGGACAGGGAATGCATGGCAATCAGCCCCAGCATTTT. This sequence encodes CASRRTPGQGMHGNQPQHF.

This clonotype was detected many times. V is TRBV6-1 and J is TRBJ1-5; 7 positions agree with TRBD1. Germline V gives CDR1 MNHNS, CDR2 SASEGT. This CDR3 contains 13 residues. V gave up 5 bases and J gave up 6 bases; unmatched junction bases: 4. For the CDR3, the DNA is TGTGCCAGCAGTCCCTCAGGGGGTCAGCCCCAGCATTTT. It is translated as CASSPSGGQPQHF.

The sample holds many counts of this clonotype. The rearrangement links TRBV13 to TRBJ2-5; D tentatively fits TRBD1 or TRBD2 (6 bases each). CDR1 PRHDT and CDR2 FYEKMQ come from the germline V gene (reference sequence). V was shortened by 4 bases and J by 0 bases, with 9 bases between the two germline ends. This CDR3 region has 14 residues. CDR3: CASSSRGDQETQYF. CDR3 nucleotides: TGTGCCAGCAGCTCGAGGGGGGACCAAGAGACCCAGTACTTC.

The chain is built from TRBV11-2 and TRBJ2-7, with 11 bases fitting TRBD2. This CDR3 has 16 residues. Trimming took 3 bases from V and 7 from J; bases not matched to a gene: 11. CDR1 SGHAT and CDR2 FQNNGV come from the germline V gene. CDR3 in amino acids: CASSLTSGNSAEEQYF. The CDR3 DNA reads TGTGCCAGCAGCTTGACTAGCGGGAACTCGGCGGAGGAGCAGTACTTC. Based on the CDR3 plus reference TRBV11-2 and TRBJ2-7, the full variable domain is EAGVAQSPRYKIIEKRQSVAFWCNPISGHATLYWYQQILGQGPKLLIQFQNNGVVDDSQLPKDRFSAERLKGVDSTLKIQPAKLEDSAVYLCASSLTSGNSAEEQYFGPGTRLTVT.

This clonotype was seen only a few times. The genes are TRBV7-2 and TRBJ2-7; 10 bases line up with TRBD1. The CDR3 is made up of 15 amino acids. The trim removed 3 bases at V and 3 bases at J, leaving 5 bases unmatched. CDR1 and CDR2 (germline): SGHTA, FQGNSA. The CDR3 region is CASSLSTGGIYEQYF. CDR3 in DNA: TGTGCCAGCAGCTTGTCGACAGGGGGCATCTACGAGCAGTACTTC.

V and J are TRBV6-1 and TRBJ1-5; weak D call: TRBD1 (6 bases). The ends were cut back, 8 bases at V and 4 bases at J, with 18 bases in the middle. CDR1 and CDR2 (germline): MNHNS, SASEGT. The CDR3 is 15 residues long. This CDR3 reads CASLRNNGQNQPQHF. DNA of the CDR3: TGTGCCAGCCTACGGAACAACGGACAGAATCAGCCCCAGCATTTT.

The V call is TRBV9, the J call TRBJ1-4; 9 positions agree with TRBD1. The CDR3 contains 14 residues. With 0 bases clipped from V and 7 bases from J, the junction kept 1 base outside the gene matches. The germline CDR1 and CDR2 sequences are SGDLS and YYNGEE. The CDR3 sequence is CASSVGDRVEKLFF. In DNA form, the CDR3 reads TGTGCCAGCAGCGTAGGGGACAGGGTTGAAAAACTGTTTTTT.